This TCR beta chain came from a study of T cells in severe cutaneous drug reactions. Study as a whole: Patients came from Taiwan, Thailand and a European registry, 2011 to 2018. Study-level results: All seven CBZ-SJS/TEN blister samples shared a public TCRbeta CDR3 at mean around 14%. In carbamazepine-induced Stevens-Johnson syndrome or toxic epidermal necrolysis, TRBV12-4 averaged roughly 34% in blister cells and 5% to 6% in PBMC.

Points on this clonotype: Its target is not known.

The donors had carbamazepine-induced Stevens-Johnson syndrome or toxic epidermal necrolysis. The iRepertoire multiplex PCR system with TCR subtype-specific primers built both bulk and single-cell libraries. Each sample contributed roughly 95-500 ng of RNA for bulk libraries. For each CDR3 protein, TCRdb gives one entry from its re-call of the multiplex PCR reads, without DNA. The repertoire table contains more than 20,000 distinct CDR3 sequences. CDR1 is KGHDR and CDR2 is SFDVKD in the germline V gene. The CDR3 has 15 amino acids. Material: PBMCs. The chain combines TRBV24-1 with TRBJ2-1; with no DNA, the TCRdb D assignment of TRBD2 cannot be verified. The TCR comes from a human donor with toxic epidermal necrolysis, a severe cutaneous drug reaction. The CDR3 reads CATSDPPTSVHEQFF.